Detailed here is one T cell receptor beta chain. Method: immunoSEQ multiplex PCR; TCRdb's copy keeps in-frame clones and lacks some. The sample contains about 68,000 clones, just under 95% of which appear only once. With 2 bases removed from V and 6 bases from J, the gap between germline ends came to 14 bases. The CDR3 has 15 amino acids. CDR1 and CDR2 from the germline V gene are ENHRY and SYGVKD. This sample is drawn from a study of T cells after somatic rescue of genetic block. This clonotype was obtained from a middle-aged man. Sequenced input: peripheral blood mononuclear cells (PBMCs). The chain carries TRBV10-3 and TRBJ1-5, with a possible D match to TRBD1 (6 bases). The CDR3 loop reads CAISETTGLGQPQHF. CDR3 in DNA: TGTGCCATCAGTGAGACCACAGGGTTAGGTCAGCCCCAGCATTTT.